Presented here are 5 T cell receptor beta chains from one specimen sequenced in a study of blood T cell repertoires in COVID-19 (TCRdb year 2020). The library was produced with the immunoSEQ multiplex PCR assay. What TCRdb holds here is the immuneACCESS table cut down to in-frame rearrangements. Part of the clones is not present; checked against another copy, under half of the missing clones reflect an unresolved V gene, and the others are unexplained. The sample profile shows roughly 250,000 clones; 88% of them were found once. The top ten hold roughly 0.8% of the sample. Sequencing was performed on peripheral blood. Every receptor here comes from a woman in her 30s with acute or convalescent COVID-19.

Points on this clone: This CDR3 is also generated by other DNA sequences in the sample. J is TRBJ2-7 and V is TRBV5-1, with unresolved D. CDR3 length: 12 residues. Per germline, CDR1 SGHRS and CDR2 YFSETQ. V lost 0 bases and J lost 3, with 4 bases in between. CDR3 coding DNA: TGCGCCAGCAGCTTGGGAGGCTACGAGCAGTACTTC. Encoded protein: CASSLGGYEQYF.

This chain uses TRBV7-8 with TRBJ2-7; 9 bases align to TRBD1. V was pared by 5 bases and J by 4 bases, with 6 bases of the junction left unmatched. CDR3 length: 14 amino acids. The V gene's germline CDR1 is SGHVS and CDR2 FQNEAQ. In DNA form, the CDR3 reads TGTGCCAGCAGCGACCGGACAGGGGCGTACGAGCAGTACTTC. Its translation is CASSDRTGAYEQYF.

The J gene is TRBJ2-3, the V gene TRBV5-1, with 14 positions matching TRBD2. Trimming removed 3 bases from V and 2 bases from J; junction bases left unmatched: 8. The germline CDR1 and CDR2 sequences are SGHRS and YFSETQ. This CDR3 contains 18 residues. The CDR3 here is CASSSMTSGRASTDTQYF. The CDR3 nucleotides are TGCGCCAGCAGCTCGATGACTAGCGGGAGGGCCTCCACAGATACGCAGTATTTT.

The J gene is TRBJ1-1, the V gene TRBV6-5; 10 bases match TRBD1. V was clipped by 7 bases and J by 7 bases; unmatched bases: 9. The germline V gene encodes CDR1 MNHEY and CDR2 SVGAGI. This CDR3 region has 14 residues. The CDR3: CASNLDRGVSEAFF. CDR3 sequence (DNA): TGTGCCAGCAACCTGGACAGGGGGGTCAGTGAAGCTTTCTTT.

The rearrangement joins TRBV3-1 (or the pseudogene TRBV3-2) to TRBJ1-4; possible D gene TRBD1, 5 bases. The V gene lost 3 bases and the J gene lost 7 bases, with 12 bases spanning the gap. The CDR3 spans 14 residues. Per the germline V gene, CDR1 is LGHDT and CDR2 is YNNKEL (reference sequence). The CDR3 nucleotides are TGTGCCAGCAGCCATCGGCAGGGCACTGAAAAACTGTTTTTT. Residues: CASSHRQGTEKLFF.